A single sample gave rise to the 12 T cell receptor beta chains below, sequenced in a study of naive and memory T cell subsets (dated by TCRdb to the late 2010s). The antigens these receptors bind are not known. Results and caveats for the whole study, not just this receptor: A few larger clonotypes were present in naive repertoires, especially CD8 naive repertoires, and these clonotypes were possibly memory cells re-expressing CD45RA.

Library preparation employed UMI-ligation and nested PCR. The sequencer listed for this sample is Illumina MiSeq. The beta constant-region primer consisted of an equimolar mixture of two oligonucleotides that together covered TRBC1 and TRBC2. The ligated cDNA went through four rounds of PCR with nested alpha and beta constant-region primers together with the SP2 primer. TCRdb applied fastp at Q25 and MiXCR to the public reads, then kept only in-frame beta chains. Identical CDR3 protein sequences are pooled into one entry, listed with their most common genes and DNA. Counted in this sample were 120,000 to 150,000 distinct CDR3 sequences; about 23% of them appeared once. The ten largest clones capture roughly 0.1% of the sample. The sequencing input was naive CD4+ T cells from blood. According to the study, the label for this sample's cell subset or site signals: naive T cells, CD45RA high CD27+. The receptors derive from a human donor in good health.

For the CDR3, the DNA is TGCAGCGTTGATTTGGCCGGGGCGGGAGACATTCAGTACTTC. As protein: CSVDLAGAGDIQYF. The gene calls are TRBV29-1 and TRBJ2-4, with 7 bases that match TRBD2. The V segment lost 3 bases and the J segment 8 bases; nucleotides outside the gene matches: 10. The CDR3 totals 14 residues. Germline values: CDR1 SQVTM, CDR2 ANQGSEA. Full variable domain (missing parts from reference TRBV29-1 and TRBJ2-4): SAVISQKPSRDICQRGTSLTIQCQVDSQVTMMFWYRQQPGQSLTLIATANQGSEATYESGFVIDKFPISRPNLTFSTLTVSNMSPEDSSIYLCSVDLAGAGDIQYFGAGTRLSVL.

This clonotype was seen at least ten times. The rearrangement joins TRBV11-2 to TRBJ2-7, with 7 bases fitting TRBD2. This CDR3 has 15 residues. V dropped 6 bases and J dropped 5; count of bases not matched to a gene: 13. From germline, CDR1 is SGHAT and CDR2 FQNNGV. DNA of the CDR3: TGTGCCAGCAGTCCGGGACCGGGGGGTCCGAACGAGCAGTACTTC. It yields the protein CASSPGPGGPNEQYF. The variable domain in full, completed from reference TRBV11-2 and TRBJ2-7, reads EAGVAQSPRYKIIEKRQSVAFWCNPISGHATLYWYQQILGQGPKLLIQFQNNGVVDDSQLPKDRFSAERLKGVDSTLKIQPAKLEDSAVYLCASSPGPGGPNEQYFGPGTRLTVT.

This clonotype was recorded at least ten times. The chain joins TRBV6-5 to TRBJ2-1, with 12 bases identical to TRBD2. Germline-derived CDR1 and CDR2 are MNHEY and SVGAGI. There are 15 residues in the CDR3. The junction had 8 bases not matched to a gene; V was cut back by 6 bases and J by 8 bases. The CDR3 region is CASRKRLAGAHEQFF. CDR3 in DNA: TGTGCCAGCAGAAAACGACTAGCGGGAGCCCATGAGCAGTTCTTC.

This clonotype has more than one count but fewer than ten. V gene TRBV5-5 combines with J gene TRBJ1-5; TRBD1 is a possible D gene (5 bases). The germline gives CDR1 SGHKS, CDR2 YYEKEE (reference sequence). V lost 3 bases, J lost 1 base, and 17 bases lay in between. The CDR3 sequence is 17 residues long. The CDR3 nucleotides read TGTGCCAGCAGCTCGCTAGGAGGGGCCAGGAGCAATCAGCCCCAGCATTTT. This codes for CASSSLGGARSNQPQHF.

The genes are TRBV27 and TRBJ2-2, with a possible D match to TRBD1 (5 bases). Looked up from germline, CDR1 is MNHEY and CDR2 is SMNVEV (reference sequence). The V and J ends lost 0 bases and 4 bases respectively, with 18 bases between them. This CDR3 region has 18 residues. CDR3: CASSLSHRPPRGTGELFF. CDR3 nucleotide sequence: TGTGCCAGCAGTTTATCCCACAGGCCCCCCCGAGGCACCGGGGAGCTGTTTTTT.

The genes are TRBV7-9 and TRBJ2-1; TRBD2 matches at 10 bases. Germline assignment: CDR1 SEHNR and CDR2 FQNEAQ (reference sequence). The length of the CDR3 is 16 residues. The ends lost 8 bases at V and 0 bases at J; junction bases unmatched: 7. CDR3 nucleotide sequence: TGTGCCAGCGAGCGGGAGGGCCATCTCTCCTACAATGAGCAGTTCTTC. This gives the protein CASEREGHLSYNEQFF.

CDR3 sequence: CSARTGKPYEQYF. The CDR3 bases are TGCAGCGCACGGACAGGGAAACCCTACGAGCAGTACTTC. V and J are TRBV29-1 and TRBJ2-7; 8 bases are shared with TRBD1. The CDR3 is made up of 13 amino acids. The V and J ends lost 7 bases and 2 bases, in that order; junction bases with no gene match: 7. The V gene's germline CDR1 is SQVTM and CDR2 ANQGSEA.

There are a few counts of this clonotype. The CDR3 loop is CASSLTTNQPQHF. DNA of the CDR3: TGTGCCAGCAGTTTAACAACGAATCAGCCCCAGCATTTT. The V gene is TRBV12-3 or TRBV12-4, the J gene TRBJ1-5; unclear D gene. The CDR3 is 13 residues long. Trimming took off 2 bases at V and 4 bases at J, with 6 bases between the two ends.

V and J are TRBV6-5 and TRBJ1-3; 8 nucleotides match TRBD1. The germline V gene has CDR1 MNHEY and CDR2 SVGAGI. This CDR3 has 13 amino acids. The V segment lost 6 bases and the J segment 3 bases; nucleotides outside the gene matches: 1. The CDR3 region has the DNA TGTGCCAGCAGCAGGGGGCTTGGAAACACCATATATTTT. It yields the protein CASSRGLGNTIYF.

Only a few counts were recorded for this clonotype. The V and J genes are TRBV29-1 and TRBJ2-3; D ambiguous. The length of the CDR3 is 12 residues. CDR1 and CDR2 from the germline V gene are SQVTM and ANQGSEA. V lost 3 bases and J 1 base, leaving 5 bases between the germline ends. The CDR3 spells CSVDAGTDTQYF. In DNA form, the CDR3 reads TGCAGCGTTGATGCGGGCACAGATACGCAGTATTTT.

V and J are TRBV12-3 or TRBV12-4 and TRBJ2-7; D ambiguous. The V gene lost 4 bases and the J gene lost 4 bases, with 5 bases spanning the gap. The CDR3 runs to 11 residues. The CDR3 spells CASSYTYEQYF. The CDR3 nucleotides are TGTGCCAGCAGTTACACTTACGAGCAGTACTTC.

The DNA of the CDR3 is TGCAGCGTAGAACGTCGTTATGGCTACACCTTC. Residues: CSVERRYGYTF. The chain carries TRBV29-1 and TRBJ1-2; D unresolved. There are 11 residues in the CDR3. The V gene's germline CDR1 is SQVTM and CDR2 ANQGSEA. Trimming left V 6 bases short and J 5 bases short, with 10 bases between.